Presented here are 7 T cell receptor beta chains from one specimen sequenced in a study of CD8+CD57+ T cells in acquired aplastic anemia (dated by TCRdb to 2017 to 2018). Sequencing relied on an Illumina HiSeq 2000. Genomic DNA served as template for TCR beta VDJ combination and CDR3 sequence profiling. The public sequencing data were trimmed at Q25 with fastp and processed into clonotypes with MiXCR by TCRdb, which kept only in-frame beta chains. Under each unique CDR3 protein, matching rows form one entry showing the most common genes and DNA. This sample comprises 300,000 or so distinct CDR3 sequences, under 60% of them detected only once. 1% to 1.5% of the sample is in the top ten clones. Patients chosen for sequencing had shown expansion of CD8+CD57+ cells by flow cytometry. The sample comprised sorted CD4+, CD8+, or CD8+CD57+ T cells (not recorded which) from PBMCs. These receptors were taken from a human donor with aplastic anemia.

This chain uses TRBV20-1 with TRBJ2-7; D possibly corresponds to TRBD1 (6 bases). Germline V gives CDR1 DFQATT, CDR2 SNEGSKA (reference sequence). This CDR3 has 15 amino acids. V lost 2 bases, J lost 6 bases, and 20 bases lay in between. The CDR3, as DNA: TGCAGTGCTAGACCCTACAGGGAGAGTACGTCCGAGCAGTACTTC. Translating it yields CSARPYRESTSEQYF.

This clonotype was counted between two and nine times. A much larger clone sits a single nucleotide away, making a read error possible. The chain is built from TRBV12-3 or TRBV12-4 and TRBJ1-2, with D unresolved. The CDR3 is 15 residues long. V lost 4 bases to trimming and J lost 7 bases, with 19 bases between them. This CDR3 is CASSSVGSPVVGYTF. In DNA, the CDR3 is TGTGCCAGCAGTTCTGTAGGCTCCCCCGTGGTTGGCTACACCTTC.

The rearrangement uses TRBV12-3 or TRBV12-4 and TRBJ1-1; TRBD1 might be the D (5 bases). Trimming took off 2 bases at V and 6 bases at J, with 13 bases between the two ends. The CDR3 is 14 residues long. CDR3 loop: CASSLSGTGAEAFF. The DNA for the CDR3 is TGTGCCAGCAGTTTATCCGGGACGGGCGCTGAAGCTTTCTTT.

CDR3 amino acids: CASKRADSYNEQFF. CDR3 DNA sequence: TGTGCCAGCAAAAGGGCTGACTCCTACAATGAGCAGTTCTTC. The V call is TRBV9, the J call TRBJ2-1, with unresolved D. V lost 6 bases and J lost 0, with 10 bases in between. From germline, CDR1 is SGDLS and CDR2 YYNGEE. The length of the CDR3 is 14 residues.

This clonotype was observed at least ten times. The V gene is TRBV5-1, the J gene TRBJ2-1, with 12 bases lining up with TRBD2. CDR1 and CDR2 (germline): SGHRS, YFSETQ. V trimming: 4 bases; J trimming: 0 bases; junction bases outside the gene matches: 14. The CDR3 spans 20 residues. DNA of the CDR3: TGCGCCAGCAGCCTGACGACTAGCGGGAGACCCTTGAGCTCCTACAATGAGCAGTTCTTC. Translation: CASSLTTSGRPLSSYNEQFF.

The rearrangement links TRBV20-1 to TRBJ1-2; no clear D gene. The germline V and J ends were trimmed by 0 bases and 4 bases, with 12 bases remaining between them. Per germline, CDR1 DFQATT and CDR2 SNEGSKA (reference sequence). The CDR3 contains 14 residues. This CDR3 reads CSAREGHLGYGYTF. The DNA for the CDR3 is TGCAGTGCTAGAGAGGGCCACCTCGGCTATGGCTACACCTTC.

This clonotype was seen repeatedly, ten times or more. The chain combines TRBV3-1 with TRBJ1-1; no definite D call. V lost 1 base and J lost 0, with 9 bases in between. Germline V gene sequence: CDR1 LGHDT, CDR2 YNNKEL (reference sequence). The length of the CDR3 is 15 residues. The CDR3 bases are TGTGCCAGCAGCCAAGGTGTTGGGATGAACACTGAAGCTTTCTTT. This sequence encodes CASSQGVGMNTEAFF.